These 16 T cell receptor beta chains share one sample of origin, sequenced in a study of blood T cell repertoires in COVID-19. The repertoire was sequenced with immunoSEQ multiplex PCR; TCRdb's copy has only in-frame clones and lacks some. Altogether hundreds of thousands of clones are present, 88% being singletons, with the ten largest covering around 2%. The material sequenced was PBMCs or T cells enriched from blood (not recorded which). The source is a woman aged 55-69 years in a cohort exposed to, infected with or recovered from COVID-19 (not recorded which).

The chain uses TRBV5-1 and TRBJ1-2; D is unclear. V lost 3 bases, J lost 5 bases, and 17 bases lay in between. The CDR3 contains 15 residues. Germline CDR1 is SGHRS and CDR2 is YFSETQ. CDR3 residues: CASSSQRGGAYGYTF. The CDR3 region has the DNA TGCGCCAGCAGCTCACAGCGAGGAGGAGCTTATGGCTACACCTTC.

This chain joins TRBV28 and TRBJ1-5; 7 bases line up with TRBD1. The trim removed 1 base at V and 3 bases at J, leaving 9 bases unmatched. The CDR3 loop spans 17 amino acids. CDR1 is MDHEN, CDR2 SYDVKM, per germline. CDR3 DNA sequence: TGTGCCAGCAGTTTATACACCTTGGGACAGCTCAATCAGCCCCAGCATTTT. Translating gives CASSLYTLGQLNQPQHF.

This clone appeared once. The rearrangement uses TRBV11-3 and TRBJ2-7; weak D call: TRBD2 (7 bases). This CDR3 contains 15 residues. Trimming left V 5 bases short and J 6 bases short, with 20 bases between. Germline V CDR1 and CDR2: SGHNT, YENEEA. This chain's CDR3 is CASSPTNTGRAEQYF. In DNA, the CDR3 is TGTGCCAGCAGCCCGACCAACACAGGGAGGGCCGAGCAGTACTTC.

The chain is built from TRBV19 and TRBJ2-7, with 11 bases identical to TRBD1. The J segment lost 4 bases and the V segment lost 7 bases, leaving 9 bases of the junction unmatched. Germline values: CDR1 LNHDA, CDR2 SQIVND (reference sequence). CDR3 length: 15 residues. CDR3 loop: CASTGTGTGGYEQYF. Written as DNA, the CDR3 is TGTGCCAGTACCGGAACCGGGACAGGGGGGTACGAGCAGTACTTC.

The chain combines TRBV27 with TRBJ2-7, with TRBD2 matching over 7 bases. Germline trimming cut 2 bases from V and 2 bases from J; bases unmatched to any gene: 3. Germline CDR1 MNHEY, CDR2 SMNVEV (reference sequence). This CDR3 region has 14 residues. The CDR3 coding sequence is TGTGCCAGCAGTTTACGCGGGAGAGCCTACGAGCAGTACTTC. Its protein is CASSLRGRAYEQYF.

V and J are TRBV6-4 and TRBJ2-2, with 9 bases that match TRBD1. Germline loops: CDR1 MRHNA, CDR2 SNTAGT. CDR3 size: 14 residues. V lost 6 bases to trimming and J lost 7 bases; unmatched junction nucleotides: 6. CDR3 sequence: CASRTGGDGGELFF. For the CDR3, the DNA is TGTGCCAGCAGGACAGGGGGAGATGGCGGGGAGCTGTTTTTT.

This chain uses TRBV19 with TRBJ1-3, with D possibly matching TRBD1 (6 bases). V lost 6 bases, J lost 0 bases, and 12 bases lay in between. Germline CDR1 reads LNHDA; CDR2 reads SQIVND (reference sequence). CDR3 length: 15 residues. CDR3 DNA: TGTGCCAGTAGGATACAAGGGGGCTCTGGAAACACCATATATTTT. Translated, it gives CASRIQGGSGNTIYF. The full variable domain, in which reference TRBV19 and TRBJ1-3 provide the parts outside the CDR3, is DGGITQSPKYLFRKEGQNVTLSCEQNLNHDAMYWYRQDPGQGLRLIYYSQIVNDFQKGDIAEGYSVSREKKESFPLTVTSAQKNPTAFYLCASRIQGGSGNTIYFGEGSWLTVV.

The chain recombines TRBV27 with TRBJ1-1; a possible D gene is TRBD1 (5 bases). CDR3 length equals 18 residues. CDR1 MNHEY and CDR2 SMNVEV come from the germline V gene (reference sequence). The germline V and J ends were trimmed by 5 bases and 0 bases, with 22 bases remaining between them. CDR3 sequence reads: CASSRGLLGGGMNTEAFF. CDR3 coding DNA: TGTGCCAGCAGTCGTGGACTGCTAGGTGGGGGGATGAACACTGAAGCTTTCTTT.

V usage is TRBV28 and J usage is TRBJ2-5, with D possibly TRBD1 on 5 matching bases. The length of the CDR3 is 14 residues. The germline gives CDR1 MDHEN, CDR2 SYDVKM. V was shortened by 3 bases and J by 7 bases, with 15 bases between the two germline ends. This chain's CDR3 is CASSFEGARWTQYF. In DNA form, the CDR3 reads TGTGCCAGCAGTTTCGAAGGGGCGCGGTGGACCCAGTACTTC.

This clone was seen once. The chain recombines TRBV7-3 with TRBJ1-1; D call uncertain. Per the germline V gene, CDR1 is SGHTA and CDR2 is FQGTGA. Between the trimmed V and J ends, which lost 5 bases and 5 bases, there was a span of 9 bases. There are 12 residues in the CDR3. The CDR3 region has the DNA TGTGCCAGCAGCCAAGGGAGTACTGAAGCTTTCTTT. Encoded protein: CASSQGSTEAFF.

The chain has TRBV3-1 (or the pseudogene TRBV3-2) and TRBJ1-2; 8 nucleotides align to TRBD1. J lost 10 bases, V lost 3 bases, and 13 bases had no gene match. The CDR3 has 15 residues. Germline CDR1 LGHDT, CDR2 YNNKEL (reference sequence). For the CDR3, the DNA is TGTGCCAGCAGCCAGCGGACAGGGAGAAGAGGCGCCTACACCTTC. Translating gives CASSQRTGRRGAYTF.

The J gene is TRBJ1-6, the V gene TRBV5-1; 7 positions agree with TRBD1. CDR3 length: 16 residues. The V gene end was trimmed by 0 bases and the J gene end by 9 bases; junction bases not matched to a gene: 9. CDR1 and CDR2 (germline): SGHRS, YFSETQ. The CDR3 region has the DNA TGCGCCAGCAGCTTGGCCCCGACAGGGCAAAGTTCACCCCTCCACTTT. Translated, it gives CASSLAPTGQSSPLHF.

This clone was counted between two and nine times. This chain connects TRBV9 to TRBJ1-6; D not certain. With 4 bases removed from V and 6 bases from J, the gap between germline ends came to 14 bases. CDR1 SGDLS and CDR2 YYNGEE come from the germline V gene. The CDR3 contains 15 residues. This CDR3 is CASSPSPRLNSPLHF. DNA of the CDR3: TGTGCCAGCAGCCCTTCCCCGCGACTTAATTCACCCCTCCACTTT.

The gene calls are TRBV6-5 and TRBJ2-3, with TRBD2 matching 7 bases. The CDR3 spans 13 residues. Trimming at V came to 6 bases and at J to 8 bases, leaving 8 bases not matched to a gene. Germline-derived CDR1 and CDR2 are MNHEY and SVGAGI. The CDR3 loop is CASRHPGGGTQYF. CDR3 bases: TGTGCCAGCAGACACCCCGGCGGGGGTACGCAGTATTTT.

The CDR3 here is CASSFAGGRYNEQFF. As DNA, the CDR3 is TGTGCCAGCAGCTTCGCGGGAGGCCGCTACAATGAGCAGTTCTTC. This chain uses TRBV5-5 with TRBJ2-1; TRBD2 agrees at 8 bases. This CDR3 comprises 15 residues. Per the germline V gene, CDR1 is SGHKS and CDR2 is YYEKEE (reference sequence). J was trimmed by 3 bases and V by 2 bases; bases with no gene match: 4.

This CDR3 reads CATSSPPGQVRQPQHF. CDR3 nucleotides: TGTGCCACCAGCAGCCCACCGGGACAGGTCAGACAGCCCCAGCATTTT. The chain employs TRBV15 and TRBJ1-5, with 8 positions matching TRBD1. Trimming removed 3 bases from V and 7 bases from J; junction bases left unmatched: 11. Germline V gives CDR1 LNHNV, CDR2 YYDKDF (reference sequence). The CDR3 is made up of 16 amino acids.